This T cell receptor beta chain comes out of a study of cytomegalovirus exposure and HLA in healthy donors. Here immunoSEQ multiplex PCR was the method, and the copy in TCRdb shows in-frame clones only, minus some. The sample includes 55,000 to 75,000 clones, 85% to 95% of them seen just once. Findings and limits, study-wide: Subsequent analysis revealed that first-cohort TCR clusters tended to co-occur in the roughly 120 validation repertoires. Using the classifier, cytomegalovirus status was reportedly diagnosed with high specificity and sensitivity. Researchers catalogued 164 TCR beta chains as cytomegalovirus-associated.

This CDR3 comprises 13 residues. The junction had 8 bases not matched to a gene; V was cut back by 6 bases and J by 7 bases. The V gene's germline CDR1 is MNHNS and CDR2 SASEGT. The donors were in the roughly 120-subject validation cohort, distinct from the roughly 700-subject first cohort. Remarks on this clone: Antigen specificity is unknown.

The sequenced sample consisted of PBMCs. This TCR derives from a man younger than 30 in good health and CMV-seropositive. V is TRBV6-1 and J is TRBJ2-5, with 7 nucleotides matching TRBD1. The CDR3 here is CASRTGNRGTQYF. CDR3 DNA: TGTGCCAGCAGAACGGGGAACAGGGGGACCCAGTACTTC.